This TCR beta chain stems from a study of PD-1 blockade in classical Hodgkin lymphoma. General study points: Newly diagnosed patients were reported to start with lower TCR diversity than healthy donors. Exclusion applied to patients who initiated nivolumab less than 1 year following ASCT. Lower baseline TCR diversity marked trial partial responders and progressors. What caused the repertoire differences, perhaps disease activity or prior therapy, remains undefined.

As for this clone: The antigen remains unidentified.

Profiled with immunoSEQ multiplex PCR; TCRdb holds only in-frame clones, not every one. This sample has 25,000 to 30,000 clones, with roughly 80% found just once. The trim removed 4 bases at V and 5 bases at J, leaving 5 bases unmatched. The CDR3 spans 14 residues. Germline-derived CDR1 and CDR2 are SGHNT and YYREEE (reference sequence). Time point denoted: cycle 4 day 1 (C4D1), after five to seven weeks of nivolumab. All trial patients relapsed after autologous stem cell transplantation. With magnetic negative selection, CD4+ T cells were purified from PBMCs that had been thawed. This material consisted of CD4+ T cells from blood, taken before the fourth cycle of nivolumab. The chain links TRBV5-4 to TRBJ1-1; 10 bases map to TRBD1. The sequence was collected from a human donor with classical Hodgkin lymphoma. The DNA of the CDR3 is TGTGCCAGCAGCATTAGACAGGGGGCAACTGAAGCTTTCTTT. This encodes CASSIRQGATEAFF.